The entry below describes one TCR beta chain. Its antigen remains unidentified. Base qualities are not recorded, but no much larger clone differs from it by a single base. The data are from a study of T cell responses to AZD1222 COVID-19 vaccine (dated by TCRdb to about 2021). Study-wide context: Because spike-specific TCR depth and breadth did not differ between the two schedules, AZD1222 recipients who got a second dose at roughly 4 weeks were pooled with those who got a second dose at roughly 12 weeks. A total of 233 trial participants underwent TCR sequencing, of whom around 200 received two doses of AZD1222 and some 25 received two doses of the MenACWY control vaccine. Trial participants were enrolled by age into subgroups of 18-55, 56-69 and 70-plus years, and about 150, 27 and 61 TCR-sequenced participants, respectively, were included in these subgroups.

Read against the paper, the sample's time point label means: baseline before first vaccination. Samples from vaccinated people were obtained from the UK trials COV001 and COV002, which included a single-blind randomized controlled phase 2/3 trial of AZD1222 (ChAdOx1 nCoV-19) in healthy adults. Trial participant PBMC samples were collected at day 0 and day 28 after the second dose for TCRbeta chain sequencing. Trimming accounts for 4 bases at V and 1 base at J, while the number of junction bases matched to no gene is 8. CDR1 SQVTM and CDR2 ANQGSEA were looked up in the germline V gene. The CDR3 has 15 amino acids, counting the end cysteine and phenylalanine. Only the CDR3 region is kept as DNA, spanning 45 bases read in frame from base 1. The CDR3 regions of human TCRbeta chains were analyzed by immunosequencing. As for the original processing: Repertoire TCRs were matched against a reference library of SARS-CoV-2-specific TCRs generated with the MIRA antigen-specificity platform. Breadth meant the fraction of unique TCRs that were SARS-CoV-2-associated, whereas depth meant the fraction of total T cells that were SARS-CoV-2-associated. Using the MIRA data, each spike-specific TCR was mapped to the spike region that the TCR reacts to and placed in a CD4 or CD8 class. Log10-transformed breadth and depth values were compared by one-way ANOVA with Sidak's multiple comparisons tests. TCRdb retrieved this table from immuneACCESS and kept in-frame rearrangements only. Not all clones are present; in checked studies, unresolved V genes account for under half, and no reason is known for the remainder. V, J and clone size reflect that table, while D and trimming were determined from the DNA. The sample table lists around 100,000 clones, 86% of them with a count of one. Approximately 1.3% of the sample belongs to the ten largest clones.

On the study overall, not on this receptor specifically: The 56-69-year group was small, and its depth increase did not reach significance, likely because of low power. Nearly half of unique spike-specific TCRs reportedly recognized epitopes outside regions mutated in the B.1.351 and B.1.1.7 variants. Spike-specific TCR breadth and depth rose significantly after two AZD1222 doses compared with day 0 and with MenACWY recipients. Participants were mostly white British and included more females than males, and it was suggested by the authors that clonal diversity may have been underestimated. Because no day 14 peak-response samples were available, the repertoires could be characterized only after the peak T cell response. Conclusions about previously exposed vaccinees are limited because only six or seven AZD1222 recipients were SARS-CoV-2 seropositive at baseline. Vaccine-associated CD4 TCRs spanned the whole spike protein, with dominant responses in regions 160-218 and 743-854.

Recombination joined TRBV29-1 with TRBJ1-1, and 8 junctional nucleotides match TRBD1. This receptor was identified in an adult in good health. Sample: peripheral blood, taken on day 0 of AZD1222 vaccination. DNA sequence: TGCAGCGTTGTTGTCCCAGGGGGCGAGAACACTGAAGCTTTCTTT. It encodes CSVVVPGGENTEAFF.